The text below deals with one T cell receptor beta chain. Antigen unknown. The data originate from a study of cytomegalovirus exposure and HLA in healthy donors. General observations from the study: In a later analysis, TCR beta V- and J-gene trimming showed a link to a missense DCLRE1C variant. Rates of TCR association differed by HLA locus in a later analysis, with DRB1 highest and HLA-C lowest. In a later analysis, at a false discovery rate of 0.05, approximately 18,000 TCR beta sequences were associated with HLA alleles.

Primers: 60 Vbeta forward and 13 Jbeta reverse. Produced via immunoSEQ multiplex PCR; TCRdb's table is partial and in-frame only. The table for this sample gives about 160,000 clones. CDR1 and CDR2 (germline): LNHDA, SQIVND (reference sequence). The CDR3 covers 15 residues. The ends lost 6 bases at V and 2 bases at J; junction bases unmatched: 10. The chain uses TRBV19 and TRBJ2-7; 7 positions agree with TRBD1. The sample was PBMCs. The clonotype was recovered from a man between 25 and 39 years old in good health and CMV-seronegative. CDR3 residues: CASREAAGGTYEQYF. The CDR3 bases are TGTGCCAGTAGGGAAGCGGCAGGGGGAACCTACGAGCAGTACTTC.